Listed below are T cell receptor beta chains from one sample, sequenced in a study of cytomegalovirus exposure and HLA in healthy donors. Using immunoSEQ multiplex PCR, the repertoire was profiled, and TCRdb retains in-frame clones only, with some absent. Of approximately 260,000 clones in the sample, about nine tenths are singletons; the top ten hold about 1.7%. Sequencing input: PBMCs. These receptors were taken from a girl aged 2 to 10 in good health and CMV-seronegative. The CDR3 runs from the conserved cysteine through the conserved F or W. D genes are given only for firm matches. Clone size is not always given. Where it is, it says once, few, many or a class for expanded clones.

d_gene,j_gene,abundance,v_gene,CDR3nt,CDR3aa
-,TRBJ2-3,-,TRBV5-4,TGTGCCAGCAGCCTGACTAGGTCCTTTAGCACAGATACGCAGTATTTT,CASSLTRSFSTDTQYF
-,TRBJ1-1,-,TRBV5-1,TGCGCCAGCAGCTTGGGGCGGGTACCTCCCGCAATGAACACTGAAGCTTTCTTT,CASSLGRVPPAMNTEAFF
TRBD1,TRBJ1-2,-,TRBV9,TGTGCCAGCAGCCCCCCTCCCCTTACGGACAGGGAAAATGGCTACACCTTC,CASSPPPLTDRENGYTF
-,TRBJ1-2,-,TRBV7-6,TGTGCCAGCAGCTCATCCCTAGGCTATGGCTACACCTTC,CASSSSLGYGYTF
-,TRBJ1-1,-,TRBV28,TGTGCCAGCAGTTTATGGGACAGTAAGTTCCATGAAGCTTTCTTT,CASSLWDSKFHEAFF
-,TRBJ1-5,-,TRBV7-9,TGTGCCAGCAACTCCGGCAGGGATCAGCCCCAGCATTTT,CASNSGRDQPQHF
-,TRBJ1-4,-,TRBV5-1,TGTGCCAGCAGCTTTTTACGAAACGGGGAAAAACTGTTTTTT,CASSFLRNGEKLFF
TRBD1,TRBJ1-6,few,TRBV6-5,TGTGCCAGCAGTTACTACAGGGGTAATTCACCCCTCCACTTT,CASSYYRGNSPLHF
TRBD1,TRBJ1-3,-,TRBV5-4,TGTGCCAGCAGCTCGGGACAGGGGGTCTCTGGAAACACCATATATTTT,CASSSGQGVSGNTIYF
-,TRBJ2-5,once,TRBV5-1,TGCGCCAGCAGCTTGGTCACGGGGGAAGAGACCCAGTACTTC,CASSLVTGEETQYF
TRBD1,TRBJ2-7,few,TRBV11-3,TGTGCCAGCAGCTTCTCCCCGGGGGACAGGAACTACGAGCAGTACTTC,CASSFSPGDRNYEQYF
TRBD2,TRBJ2-3,-,TRBV5-1,TGCGCCAGCAGCTTGGGTGGGGCGGGGGGCCTCCAGGATACGCAGTATTTT,CASSLGGAGGLQDTQYF
-,TRBJ1-5,-,TRBV4-1,TGCGCCAGCAGCCAAGTAGGTCCAGTTAAGGAGGGCTATAGCAATCAGCCCCAGCATTTT,CASSQVGPVKEGYSNQPQHF
-,TRBJ2-7,-,TRBV28,TGTGCCAGCAGCCCTCTGTACGAGCAGTACTTC,CASSPLYEQYF
TRBD2,TRBJ2-2,-,TRBV6-1,TGTGCCAGCAGTGAATTAGCGGGCGGGACCGGGGAGCTGTTTTTT,CASSELAGGTGELFF
TRBD2,TRBJ2-1,-,TRBV13,TGTGCCAGCAGCACTAGCGGGAGGCTGGACAATGAGCAGTTCTTC,CASSTSGRLDNEQFF
-,TRBJ2-7,-,TRBV5-8,TGTGCCAGCAGCTTGGATCAGGTTTCCTCCTACGAGCAGTACTTC,CASSLDQVSSYEQYF
TRBD1,TRBJ1-1,-,TRBV6-1,TGTGCCACCTCAGGGGGAAGGAACACTGAAGCTTTCTTT,CATSGGRNTEAFF
TRBD1,TRBJ2-1,-,TRBV7-9,TGTGCCAGCAGCTTTGGGGACAGGGGCGATGAGCAGTTCTTC,CASSFGDRGDEQFF
TRBD2,TRBJ2-3,-,TRBV6-5,TGTGCCAGCAGTATCGGACTAGGATTGGATACGCAGTATTTT,CASSIGLGLDTQYF
-,TRBJ1-5,-,TRBV10-1,TGCGCCAGCAGCCAAACCGGTCAGCCCCAGCATTTT,CASSQTGQPQHF
TRBD1,TRBJ1-1,-,TRBV9,TGTGCCAGCGGGGAAATTCGTACAGGGGGACTTGGAGCTTTCTTT,CASGEIRTGGLGAFF
TRBD2,TRBJ2-5,-,TRBV5-1,TGCGCCAGCAGCTTGGCCGGCTTAGCGGGGGGTGAGACCCAGTACTTC,CASSLAGLAGGETQYF
TRBD2,TRBJ2-5,-,TRBV18,TGTGCCAGCTCACGGACTAGCGGGGGAGAGGAGACCCAGTACTTC,CASSRTSGGEETQYF
-,TRBJ1-4,-,TRBV25-1,TGTGCCAGACCCCTTAAACGGAGGGGAAGCGAAAAACTGTTTTTT,CARPLKRRGSEKLFF
TRBD1,TRBJ1-6,-,TRBV11-2,TGTGCCAGCAGCCCTAGGAGGGCAGGGGGATCACCCCTCCACTTT,CASSPRRAGGSPLHF
TRBD1,TRBJ2-2,-,TRBV5-1,TGCGCCAGCAGCTGGACAGGGGTCCCCGGGGAGCTGTTTTTT,CASSWTGVPGELFF
TRBD2,TRBJ2-5,-,TRBV19,TGTGCCAGTAGTATTTGGGCGGGAGGAGGAGAGACCCAGTACTTC,CASSIWAGGGETQYF